Here is one T cell receptor beta chain with its context. Its antigen is not known. This sample was taken from a study of Ad26.COV2.S vaccination and SARS-CoV-2 variants. Study in general: This donor came from the COV1001 trial of Ad26.COV2.S. Intramuscular Ad26.COV2.S at 5x10^10 or 1x10^11 viral particles.

Germline assignment: CDR1 SGHRS and CDR2 YFSETQ. The germline V and J ends were trimmed by 4 bases and 3 bases, with 11 bases remaining between them. The CDR3 loop spans 14 amino acids. TCRdb keeps only in-frame clones here, not all; method: immunoSEQ multiplex PCR. In the table there are around 450,000 clones, about 92% of which are singletons. Regarding treatment: some 20 received Ad26.COV2.S at low or high dose, single or two shots; several received placebo; per-sample allocation not given. Sampling was performed 63 days after the first vaccine or placebo injection. Immunization relied on an Ad26 vector, which expressed Wuhan-strain SARS-CoV-2 spike. Findings and caveats of the study: Vaccinees showed greater spike-specific TCR breadth than placebo recipients.

Sample: peripheral blood, taken in a trial of Ad26.COV2.S vaccine versus placebo. The chain has TRBV5-1 and TRBJ2-1; D might be TRBD1 (5 bases). The TCR was taken from a person aged 18-65 years who received the Ad26.COV2.S COVID-19 vaccine or a placebo. The CDR3 region is CASSQGLSYNEQFF. Here the CDR3 DNA reads TGCGCCAGCAGCCAGGGATTGAGCTACAATGAGCAGTTCTTC. The whole variable domain, remainder taken from reference TRBV5-1 and TRBJ2-1, is KAGVTQTPRYLIKTRGQQVTLSCSPISGHRSVSWYQQTPGQGLQFLFEYFSETQRNKGNFPGRFSGRQFSNSRSEMNVSTLELGDSALYLCASSQGLSYNEQFFGPGTRLTVL.